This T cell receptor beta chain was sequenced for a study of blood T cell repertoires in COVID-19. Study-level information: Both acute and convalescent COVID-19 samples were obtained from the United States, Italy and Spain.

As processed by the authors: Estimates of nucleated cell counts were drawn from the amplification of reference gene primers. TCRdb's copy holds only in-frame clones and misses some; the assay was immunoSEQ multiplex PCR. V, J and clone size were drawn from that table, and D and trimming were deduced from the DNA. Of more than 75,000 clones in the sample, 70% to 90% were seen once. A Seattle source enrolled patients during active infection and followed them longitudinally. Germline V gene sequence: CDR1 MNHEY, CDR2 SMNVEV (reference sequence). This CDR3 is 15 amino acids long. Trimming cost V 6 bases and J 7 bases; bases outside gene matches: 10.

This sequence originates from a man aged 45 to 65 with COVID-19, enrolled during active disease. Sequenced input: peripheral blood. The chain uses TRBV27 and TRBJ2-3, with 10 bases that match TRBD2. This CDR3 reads CASRPSGGAVNTQYF. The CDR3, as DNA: TGTGCCAGCAGACCCAGCGGGGGGGCCGTCAATACGCAGTATTTT.